The source of this T cell receptor (beta chain) is a study of T cell changes during pregnancy in multiple sclerosis. Method: immunoSEQ multiplex PCR; TCRdb's copy keeps in-frame clones and lacks some. The data hold tens of thousands of clones, with 80% to 95% observed a single time. Germline values: CDR1 SGHDN, CDR2 FVKESK. The CDR3 has 14 residues. Trimming removed 1 base at V and 2 bases at J, with 8 bases between. The TCR was taken from a female donor with multiple sclerosis, enrolled in a pregnancy study. Sequencing was performed on CD8+ T cells from peripheral blood mononuclear cells, taken after pregnancy. The chain joins TRBV14 to TRBJ2-5; D uncertain. The CDR3 region has the DNA TGTGCCAGCAGCCAAGTGTTGCGGCAAGAGACCCAGTACTTC. Translation: CASSQVLRQETQYF.